This T cell receptor beta chain came from a study of vaccination and CD4 T cells after COVID-19. Turning to the study itself: Each individual in the study obtained two doses of BNT162b2 or mRNA-1273 vaccine.

The treatment: approximately 10-day PBMC culture with coronavirus spike peptide pools or control peptides (ViraFEST assay). Days 3 and 7 saw half the medium replaced with fresh IL-2 medium. The Oncomine TCR Beta short-read assay sequenced DNA from cultured CD4+ T cells. Genomic DNA was extracted from cultured CD4+ T cells. TCRdb re-analysed the PCR reads in MiXCR, keeping a single row per CDR3 protein. The table includes fewer than 15,000 distinct CDR3 sequences, roughly a third detected once. Concerning this clonotype: Its target is unknown.

The origin of this receptor is a human donor who received a COVID-19 vaccine. The input for sequencing was CD4+ T cells from blood, cultured in vitro, taken before SARS-CoV-2 vaccination.

The CDR3 region has the DNA TGCAGTGCTAGAACAGGGGGGGGGTTGATGGGGAAACAAGATACGCAGTATTTT. Translating gives CSARTGGGLMGKQDTQYF. The chain is built from TRBV20-1 and TRBJ2-3; the D gene is possibly TRBD1 (8 bases). V was shortened by 2 bases and J by 5 bases, with 26 bases between the two germline ends. Germline values: CDR1 DFQATT, CDR2 SNEGSKA (reference sequence). This CDR3 comprises 18 residues.